The 20 T cell receptor beta chains below come from one sample, sequenced in a study of tumour-infiltrating T cells in Burkitt lymphoma. Assay: immunoSEQ multiplex PCR; the TCRdb copy retains only in-frame clones and omits some. The sample holds about 2,500 clones, approximately 88% seen once. What was sequenced was tumor tissue. Source of these receptors: a human donor with diffuse large B-cell lymphoma.

The rearrangement uses TRBV6-4 and TRBJ2-2, with D perhaps being TRBD1 or TRBD2 (6 bases each). Germline CDR1 MRHNA, CDR2 SNTAGT. CDR3 length: 15 amino acids. V lost 5 bases to trimming and J lost 4 bases, with 14 bases between them. The CDR3 DNA sequence: TGTGCCAGCAGTCGAGAACAGGGAGGCACCGGGGAGCTGTTTTTT. It specifies CASSREQGGTGELFF.

The chain links TRBV19 to TRBJ2-7; TRBD2 agrees at 7 bases. The CDR3 is 15 amino acids. After removal of 3 bases from V and 2 bases from J, the junction contained 7 bases not matched to a gene. From germline, CDR1 is LNHDA and CDR2 SQIVND (reference sequence). CDR3 residues: CASSISTGTTYEQYF. In DNA, the CDR3 is TGTGCCAGTAGTATCTCCACCGGGACTACCTACGAGCAGTACTTC.

This clone occurred a few times. This CDR3 is also generated by other DNA sequences in the sample. The rearrangement joins TRBV5-4 to TRBJ2-3; 13 bases are a match to TRBD2. CDR1 and CDR2 (germline): SGHNT, YYREEE (reference sequence). The trim removed 1 base at V and 2 bases at J, leaving 4 bases unmatched. This CDR3 has 17 residues. CDR3 coding DNA: TGTGCCAGCAGCTTGAGACTAGCGGGAGGACCCACAGATACGCAGTATTTT. It yields the protein CASSLRLAGGPTDTQYF.

V is TRBV23-1 and J is TRBJ2-5; TRBD1 aligns across 10 bases. TRBV23-1 carries the ORF label, with uncertain function. This CDR3 region has 18 residues. The V gene end was trimmed by 1 base and the J gene end by 5 bases; junction bases not matched to a gene: 13. The CDR3: CASSQYLLDRGRRETQYF. The CDR3 nucleotides are TGCGCCAGCAGTCAATACCTCCTGGACAGGGGGAGACGGGAGACCCAGTACTTC.

This sequence joins TRBV19 and TRBJ1-1; possible D gene TRBD1, 6 bases. Germline CDR1 and CDR2: LNHDA and SQIVND (reference sequence). This CDR3 spans 14 amino acids. V dropped 3 bases and J dropped 6 bases, with 14 bases sitting between them. The CDR3 DNA sequence: TGTGCCAGTAGTATGGGGGCCTCGGGGTCTGAAGCTTTCTTT. It specifies CASSMGASGSEAFF.

In its sample, this clone was seen once. The rearrangement joins TRBV4-3 to TRBJ2-1; 9 bases are a match to TRBD2. In germline, CDR1 is LGHNA, CDR2 YSLEER. This CDR3 spans 17 amino acids. J gave up 7 bases and V 0 bases, and 10 bases lay outside the gene matches. Here the CDR3 DNA reads TGCGCCAGCAGCCAAGATTTTGCGGGAGGGCCGAAAAATGAGCAGTTCTTC. Translating it yields CASSQDFAGGPKNEQFF.

This chain links TRBV19 with TRBJ2-6; D gene ambiguous. V was pared by 5 bases and J by 0 bases, with 8 bases between. The CDR3 contains 15 residues. Germline loops: CDR1 LNHDA, CDR2 SQIVND (reference sequence). CDR3 nucleotides: TGTGCCAGTAGTCTGGCCGGCTCTGGGGCCAACGTCCTGACTTTC. Translated: CASSLAGSGANVLTF.

The genes are TRBV6-5 and TRBJ1-1; D gene ambiguous. The CDR3 loop spans 11 amino acids. Germline-derived CDR1 and CDR2 are MNHEY and SVGAGI. The ends were cut back, 5 bases at V and 9 bases at J, with 10 bases in the middle. The CDR3 DNA is TGTGCCAGCAGTGCCAAGGGTAAAGCTTTCTTT. It yields the protein CASSAKGKAFF.

The chain uses TRBV28 and TRBJ1-1, with unresolved D. This CDR3 has 12 residues. Germline V gene sequence: CDR1 MDHEN, CDR2 SYDVKM. V lost 5 bases, J lost 1 base, and 5 bases lay in between. The CDR3 DNA reads TGTGCCAGCAGTCGACAGAACACTGAAGCTTTCTTT. This codes for CASSRQNTEAFF.

This chain links TRBV7-2 with TRBJ1-1, with a tentative D call TRBD1 (5 bases). The length of the CDR3 is 15 residues. The germline gives CDR1 SGHTA, CDR2 FQGNSA. V was clipped by 5 bases and J by 4 bases, with 17 bases between them. As DNA, the CDR3 is TGTGCCAGCAGCCCCCGTTGGGGGGAGGCCACTGAAGCTTTCTTT. Translated: CASSPRWGEATEAFF.

The V and J genes are TRBV5-1 and TRBJ2-2; TRBD1 is a possible D gene (5 bases). Germline V CDR1 and CDR2: SGHRS, YFSETQ. The CDR3 is 14 residues long. The V and J ends lost 0 bases and 6 bases respectively, with 9 bases between them. CDR3 region: CASSLGQGAGELFF. The CDR3 DNA sequence: TGCGCCAGCAGCTTGGGCCAGGGTGCCGGGGAGCTGTTTTTT.

This chain links TRBV29-1 with TRBJ1-2, with TRBD1 identical over 10 bases. The CDR3 runs to 14 residues. The V gene end was trimmed by 6 bases and the J gene end by 6 bases; junction bases not matched to a gene: 10. Germline lookup yields CDR1 SQVTM and CDR2 ANQGSEA. CDR3 DNA: TGCAGCGTCGCTTCCCGACAGGGGGCGCATGGCTACACCTTC. Translating it yields CSVASRQGAHGYTF.

The chain employs TRBV25-1 and TRBJ1-1; no clear D gene. The CDR3 covers 14 residues. V lost 5 bases and J 1 base, leaving 11 bases between the germline ends. Germline V lookup: CDR1 MGHDK, CDR2 SYGVNS. The CDR3 DNA sequence: TGTGCCAGCAGTCCGGCCCCCCCGAACACTGAAGCTTTCTTT. This gives the protein CASSPAPPNTEAFF. Using reference TRBV25-1 and TRBJ1-1 for the parts outside the CDR3, the full variable domain is EADIYQTPRYLVIGTGKKITLECSQTMGHDKMYWYQQDPGMELHLIHYSYGVNSTEKGDLSSESTVSRIRTEHFPLTLESARPSHTSQYLCASSPAPPNTEAFFGQGTRLTVV.

The chain employs TRBV9 and TRBJ2-3, with D maybe TRBD2 (6 bases). The CDR3 has 15 residues. The ends were cut back, 3 bases at V and 0 bases at J, with 11 bases in the middle. Germline-derived CDR1 and CDR2 are SGDLS and YYNGEE. CDR3 in DNA: TGTGCCAGCAGCGCCTTCGGGGGTAGCACAGATACGCAGTATTTT. This codes for CASSAFGGSTDTQYF.

This chain uses TRBV28 with TRBJ1-1, with TRBD1 as a possible D gene (6 bases). Germline values: CDR1 MDHEN, CDR2 SYDVKM. There are 13 residues in the CDR3. Trimming pared 8 bases from V and 3 bases from J, leaving 13 bases between. The CDR3 region has the DNA TGTGCCAGCTTTGTCCGGGGGCACACTGAAGCTTTCTTT. Protein: CASFVRGHTEAFF.

The chain recombines TRBV15 with TRBJ2-1, with a possible D match to TRBD2 (5 bases). Germline V CDR1 and CDR2: LNHNV, YYDKDF (reference sequence). The CDR3 is 15 amino acids. V dropped 0 bases and J dropped 10 bases, with 16 bases sitting between them. This chain's CDR3 is CATSRDQTAGREQFF. CDR3 sequence (DNA): TGTGCCACCAGCAGAGATCAGACGGCGGGCCGGGAGCAGTTCTTC.

The rearrangement links TRBV5-4 to TRBJ2-3; tentative D call: TRBD2 (5 bases). Trimming removed 0 bases from V and 4 bases from J, with 9 bases in between. Germline loops: CDR1 SGHNT, CDR2 YYREEE (reference sequence). This CDR3 is built from 14 residues. Here the CDR3 reads CASSLVDSADTQYF. The CDR3 DNA reads TGTGCCAGCAGCTTGGTGGACTCTGCAGATACGCAGTATTTT. Supplemented by reference TRBV5-4 and TRBJ2-3, the full variable domain reads ETGVTQSPTHLIKTRGQQVTLRCSSQSGHNTVSWYQQALGQGPQFIFQYYREEENGRGNFPPRFSGLQFPNYSSELNVNALELDDSALYLCASSLVDSADTQYFGPGTRLTVL.

Only a few counts were recorded for this clone. This chain uses TRBV7-9 with TRBJ2-7; perhaps TRBD2 as D (7 bases). The length of the CDR3 is 14 residues. The V and J ends lost 5 bases and 2 bases respectively, with 13 bases between them. Germline V lookup: CDR1 SEHNR, CDR2 FQNEAQ (reference sequence). The CDR3 here is CASSERDIAYEQYF. The CDR3 DNA sequence: TGTGCCAGCAGCGAGCGGGACATCGCCTACGAGCAGTACTTC.

This chain connects TRBV2 to TRBJ1-5; D is undetermined. The germline gives CDR1 SNHLY, CDR2 FYNNEI. The V end lost 3 bases, the J end lost 6 bases, and 9 bases lay between the germline ends. The CDR3 spans 13 residues. The CDR3 DNA is TGTGCCAGCAGTGAGAGGGAAGGTCAGCCCCAGCATTTT. This gives the protein CASSEREGQPQHF.

DNA of the CDR3: TGTGCCAGCAGCCGAGACAGGGCGAACACTGAAGCTTTCTTT. Protein: CASSRDRANTEAFF. The chain has TRBV7-9 and TRBJ1-1, with 7 nucleotides matching TRBD1. This CDR3 contains 14 residues. Germline CDR1 reads SEHNR; CDR2 reads FQNEAQ (reference sequence). V shed 5 bases and J 1 base; nucleotides not matched to a gene: 4.